The next 23 T cell receptor beta chains were all read from a single sample in a study of molecular identifiers for immune sequencing clone quantification. TCRdb passed the PCR reads through MiXCR, listing each CDR3 protein once. The repertoire includes about 320,000 distinct CDR3 sequences, 20% to 25% of them detected once, and about 0.81% sits in the top ten. The sequencing input was naive CD8+ T cells from blood, with Jurkat cell RNA spiked in. Stated subset: FACS-sorted CD8+CD4-CCR7+CD45RA+ naive T cells. The receptors shown here come from a human donor in good health. Some libraries in this study had Jurkat cell RNA spiked in.

Comments on this clonotype: A much larger clone differs from this one at a single base, so this may be a read error. The rearrangement links TRBV5-1 to TRBJ2-7; D is unresolved. The V and J ends lost 0 bases and 5 bases respectively, with 12 bases between them. This CDR3 contains 14 residues. Germline values: CDR1 SGHRS, CDR2 YFSETQ. The CDR3 DNA sequence: TGCGCCAGCAGCTTGGCCCTGGTGTCCCACGAGCAGTACTTC. Translation: CASSLALVSHEQYF. Full variable domain (remainder filled in from reference TRBV5-1 and TRBJ2-7): KAGVTQTPRYLIKTRGQQVTLSCSPISGHRSVSWYQQTPGQGLQFLFEYFSETQRNKGNFPGRFSGRQFSNSRSEMNVSTLELGDSALYLCASSLALVSHEQYFGPGTRLTVT.

The chain joins TRBV5-6 to TRBJ2-7; no reliable D call. The CDR3 has 14 amino acids. Trimming left V 4 bases short and J 0 bases short, with 11 bases between. From germline, CDR1 is SGHDT and CDR2 YYEEEE. CDR3 DNA: TGTGCCAGCAGCCCCGGGTCTAGCTCCTACGAGCAGTACTTC. Translating gives CASSPGSSSYEQYF.

This clonotype was found many times. This chain joins TRBV9 and TRBJ2-3; 13 bases align to TRBD2. Germline CDR1 is SGDLS and CDR2 is YYNGEE. Trimming cost V 4 bases and J 3 bases; bases outside gene matches: 14. The CDR3 runs to 19 residues. CDR3 in amino acids: CASSSNRGTSGIYTDTQYF. The CDR3 DNA reads TGTGCCAGCAGCTCCAATAGGGGGACTAGCGGGATATATACAGATACGCAGTATTTT.

As regards this clonotype: This may stem from a read error, because a much larger clone lies one nucleotide away. V usage is TRBV29-1 and J usage is TRBJ2-2, with D possibly being TRBD1 (5 bases). This CDR3 has 13 amino acids. Germline-derived CDR1 and CDR2 are SQVTM and ANQGSEA. This CDR3 is CGVRTPNTGELFF. The CDR3 region has the DNA TGCGGCGTTAGGACACCGAACACCGGGGAGCTGTTTTTT.

Comment on this clonotype: This may be a read error, as it is one base from a much larger clone. The chain joins TRBV29-1 to TRBJ2-3; D gene uncertain. The CDR3 consists of 10 residues. The germline CDR1 and CDR2 sequences are SQVTM and ANQGSEA. CDR3 sequence (DNA): TGCAGCGGTTCCCCAGATACGCGGTATTTT. Translated: CSGSPDTRYF.

This clonotype has at least ten counts. The V and J genes are TRBV20-1 and TRBJ2-7; D is perhaps TRBD2 (6 bases). Germline CDR1 DFQATT, CDR2 SNEGSKA (reference sequence). V dropped 5 bases and J dropped 0 bases, with 14 bases sitting between them. CDR3 size: 14 residues. The CDR3 DNA sequence: TGCAGTGCTCCCAGCCGGGAGAGCTCCTACGAGCAGTACTTC. It encodes CSAPSRESSYEQYF.

A note on this clonotype: Being one base from a much bigger clone, this may be a read error. The chain recombines TRBV27 with TRBJ2-7, with D perhaps being TRBD1 or TRBD2 (6 bases each). The CDR3 is 13 amino acids. Germline-derived CDR1 and CDR2 are MNHEY and SMNVEV (reference sequence). The CDR3 nucleotides are TGTGTCAGCAGTTGGGGGGCAGGGCGGGAGCAGTACTTC. Protein: CVSSWGAGREQYF.

CDR3 in amino acids: CASSRRDLNEKLFF. In DNA, the CDR3 is TGTGCCAGCAGCCGACGGGACCTTAATGAAAAACTGTTTTTT. The rearrangement joins TRBV2 to TRBJ1-4; a weak D match, TRBD1 (5 bases). The CDR3 covers 14 residues. V dropped 6 bases and J dropped 4 bases, with 12 bases sitting between them. CDR1 and CDR2 from the germline V gene are SNHLY and FYNNEI.

The V and J genes are TRBV6-2 or TRBV6-3 and TRBJ1-5; TRBD1 matches 8 bases. The CDR3 loop spans 15 amino acids. Per germline, CDR1 MNHEY and CDR2 SVGEGT. The J segment lost 5 bases and the V segment lost 2 bases, leaving 5 bases of the junction unmatched. The CDR3 loop reads CASSYMDRVDQPQHF. CDR3 nucleotide sequence: TGTGCCAGCAGTTACATGGACAGGGTGGATCAGCCCCAGCATTTT.

This rearrangement joins TRBV20-1 to TRBJ2-7; 7 bases align to TRBD1. The germline V gene encodes CDR1 DFQATT and CDR2 SNEGSKA (reference sequence). This CDR3 is 12 amino acids long. The CDR3 spells CNASHRGYEQYF. The CDR3 DNA follows: TGCAACGCTAGTCACAGGGGATACGAGCAGTACTTC.

The chain employs TRBV12-3 or TRBV12-4 and TRBJ2-2, with 10 bases lining up with TRBD1. The V gene end was trimmed by 5 bases and the J gene end by 5 bases; junction bases not matched to a gene: 5. The length of the CDR3 is 15 residues. The CDR3 DNA reads as TGTGCCAGCAGTACCGGGGACAGGGGAACCGGGGAGCTGTTTTTT. It codes for CASSTGDRGTGELFF.

Points on this clonotype: Since a much larger clone is just one base distant, this may be a read error. This chain joins TRBV12-3 or TRBV12-4 and TRBJ2-5, with 9 bases aligning to TRBD2. This CDR3 spans 15 amino acids. CDR3 in DNA: TGTGCCAGCAGCCCGAGTAGCGGGGGCCAAGGGACCCAGTACTTC. Its protein product is CASSPSSGGQGTQYF.

Of note for this clonotype: It may be a read error: a sequence one base away is much more abundant. Because it lacks the conserved phenylalanine or tryptophan at the end, this CDR3 is likely a read error. The rearrangement joins TRBV29-1 to TRBJ2-2, with 7 positions matching TRBD1. Looked up from germline, CDR1 is SQVTM and CDR2 is ANQGSEA. The CDR3 is 13 amino acids. V trimming: 6 bases; J trimming: 2 bases; junction bases outside the gene matches: 3. CDR3: CSVGQPNTGELFL. The CDR3 nucleotides read TGCAGCGTGGGACAGCCTAACACCGGGGAGCTGTTTCTT.

The chain is built from TRBV7-2 and TRBJ1-2; D gene uncertain. This CDR3 has 13 amino acids. CDR1 is SGHTA and CDR2 is FQGNSA in the germline V gene. V was pared by 8 bases and J by 7 bases, with 17 bases between. The CDR3 DNA follows: TGTGCCAGCGGCCATGGGTCTGGTTCTGGCTACACCTTC. As protein: CASGHGSGSGYTF.

This clonotype occurred many times. V usage is TRBV5-4 and J usage is TRBJ2-7; D is uncertain. This CDR3 comprises 12 residues. CDR1 and CDR2 (germline): SGHNT, YYREEE (reference sequence). V lost 0 bases, J lost 6 bases, and 7 bases lay in between. The CDR3 reads CASSLERREQYF. CDR3 coding DNA: TGTGCCAGCAGCTTGGAGAGGCGCGAGCAGTACTTC.

This clonotype was found many times. Germline is not matched at one junction end, which may reflect a read error. As DNA, the CDR3 is TGTGCCAGCAGTTTAGGGGCGGGAGGGACAGATACGCAGTATTTT. Translating gives CASSLGAGGTDTQYF. The chain employs TRBV7-2 and TRBJ2-3; TRBD2 matches 9 bases. The CDR3 spans 15 residues. Germline V gene sequence: CDR1 SGHTA, CDR2 FQGNSA.

This clonotype turned up a few times. The rearrangement links TRBV4-3 to TRBJ1-6; maybe TRBD1 (5 bases). This CDR3 region has 15 residues. Germline V gene lookup returns CDR1 LGHNA and CDR2 YSLEER. Trimming stripped 2 bases from V and 7 bases from J, with 12 bases between. The CDR3 protein is CASSQQTGGNSPLHF. In DNA, the CDR3 is TGCGCCAGCAGCCAACAGACGGGGGGGAATTCACCCCTCCACTTT.

V gene TRBV27 combines with J gene TRBJ2-7, with D perhaps matching TRBD2 (5 bases). The germline CDR1 and CDR2 sequences are MNHEY and SMNVEV (reference sequence). Trimming took 5 bases from V and 2 from J, leaving 13 bases between them. CDR3 length equals 14 residues. CDR3 protein: CASSLKTRAYEQYF. The CDR3 DNA follows: TGTGCCAGCAGTCTTAAAACGAGGGCCTACGAGCAGTACTTC.

This clonotype was observed many times. The chain recombines TRBV7-6 with TRBJ2-5, with 8 bases aligning to TRBD1. The trim removed 4 bases at V and 2 bases at J, leaving 3 bases unmatched. The CDR3 consists of 14 residues. The germline V gene has CDR1 SGHVS and CDR2 FNYEAQ. The CDR3 DNA reads as TGTGCCAGCAGCTCCCGGGACAGGCAAGAGACCCAGTACTTC. Its protein is CASSSRDRQETQYF.

Turning to this clonotype: This could be a read error, since a much larger clone is one nucleotide away. The rearrangement uses TRBV6-5 and TRBJ2-3; weak D call: TRBD1 (5 bases). The closer fit of TRBJ1-5 to the DNA end suggests the J call may be wrong. The CDR3 has 18 residues. CDR1 MNHEY and CDR2 SVGAGI come from the germline V gene. CDR3 DNA sequence: TGTGCCAGCAGTTACTCTTTACTAGCGGGAGGGCAGGGAGATACGCAGCATTTT. Translation gives CASSYSLLAGGQGDTQHF.

With regard to this clonotype: This sequence may be a read error, since a much larger clone differs from it by one base. The chain recombines TRBV7-6 with TRBJ1-4; 8 bases line up with TRBD1. Per germline, CDR1 SGHVS and CDR2 FNYEAQ. This CDR3 is 18 amino acids long. V gave up 2 bases and J gave up 0 bases; unmatched junction bases: 8. The CDR3 protein is CASSLFAGGASTNEKLFF. The CDR3 DNA is TGTGCCAGCAGCTTATTCGCAGGGGGCGCTTCAACTAATGAAAAACTGTTTTTT.

CDR3 residues: CASSPVTGELFF. In DNA, the CDR3 is TGTGCCAGCAGCCCCGTGACCGGGGAGCTGTTTTTT. The chain combines TRBV12-3 or TRBV12-4 with TRBJ2-2; D not resolved. The CDR3 covers 12 residues. The ends were cut back, 6 bases at V and 5 bases at J, with 7 bases in the middle.

This clonotype was detected many times. The chain is built from TRBV25-1 and TRBJ2-7; D is ambiguous. The ends were cut back, 0 bases at V and 6 bases at J, with 24 bases in the middle. Germline values: CDR1 MGHDK, CDR2 SYGVNS. CDR3 length: 18 residues. Written as DNA, the CDR3 is TGTGCCAGCAGTGAATACCCTAGTCTGGTCTTCCTCTTTTGCGAGCAGTACTTC. Protein sequence: CASSEYPSLVFLFCEQYF.